These T cell receptor beta chains were read from a single sample in a study of blood T cells in healthy people across ages. MiXCR was run by TCRdb on the 5' RACE reads, yielding one entry per CDR3 protein. The sample lists 500,000 to 700,000 distinct CDR3 sequences, less than 35% seen once, with 15% to 18% in the top ten. Sequencing used blood. These receptors were collected from an elderly woman in good health. Both conserved end residues are trimmed from each CDR3. A D gene is named only where the DNA matches it firmly.

d_gene,j_gene,v_gene,CDR3aa
NA,TRBJ1-2,TRBV27,ASSSSAPANYGYT
TRBD2,TRBJ2-5,TRBV9,ASSVGAGRGYNEQY
NA,NA,TRBV3-1,ASSDKGYSTYEQY
TRBD1,TRBJ1-2,TRBV6-1,ASSSTGTGTIGYT
NA,TRBJ2-7,TRBV12-3/TRBV12-4,ASSLGVSCEQY
NA,TRBJ2-7,TRBV7-7,ASSLSERTEQY
NA,TRBJ1-5,TRBV3-1,ASSRGQHNQPQH
NA,TRBJ1-2,TRBV9,ASSVDPRSSGGYT
NA,TRBJ2-7,TRBV5-6,ASSLTGAAYEQY
NA,TRBJ2-3,TRBV29-1,SVEVRGTTDTQY
NA,TRBJ1-2,TRBV18,ASSPPGTTSKGYT
NA,TRBJ1-1,TRBV12-3/TRBV12-4,ASSFGAAEAF
TRBD2,TRBJ2-5,TRBV14,ASSQVRLAGQETQY
TRBD1,TRBJ1-1,TRBV9,ASSVSGTGGQAF
NA,TRBJ2-7,TRBV5-1,ASSPGGGPSSYNEQY
NA,TRBJ2-7,TRBV20-1,SARAGTATYEQY
NA,TRBJ1-5,TRBV9,ASSVSGDSNQPQH
TRBD1,TRBJ1-5,TRBV7-2,ASSPGDSNQPRH
NA,TRBJ2-3,TRBV7-9,ASTLGGTDTDTQY
TRBD2,TRBJ2-1,TRBV7-2,ASSLAGGGGAYEQF
NA,TRBJ1-2,TRBV6-5,ASRPNSDPNYGYT
TRBD2,NA,TRBV2,ASSGGLAGGAYNEQY
NA,TRBJ2-5,TRBV20-1,SASRQMNQETQY
NA,TRBJ2-3,TRBV3-1,ASSQVPDRGTDTQY
NA,TRBJ2-3,TRBV12-3/TRBV12-4,ASSSGGNTDAQY
NA,TRBJ1-1,TRBV19,ASSISLPTPEAF
NA,TRBJ1-2,TRBV28,ASRAQGVGNGYT
NA,TRBJ1-5,TRBV6-1,ASSEQGQPQH
TRBD1,TRBJ1-4,TRBV4-2,ASSQESGTGAEKLF
NA,TRBJ2-7,TRBV7-6,ASSLSPVVDSSHEQY
TRBD2,TRBJ2-5,TRBV5-1,ASSVGTSGGALETQY
TRBD2,TRBJ2-5,TRBV10-1,ASSDPRGGAAPDQTQY
TRBD1,TRBJ2-1,TRBV24-1,ATSGRQGSLSVGGQF
NA,TRBJ2-7,TRBV5-1,ASSLEPFSAYEQY
TRBD2,TRBJ2-3,TRBV20-1,SARVRLRGDLTDTQY
TRBD1,TRBJ1-1,TRBV5-1,ASSLRGGQSVTEAF
NA,TRBJ1-4,TRBV6-2/TRBV6-3,ATGSWEKLF
TRBD1,TRBJ1-1,TRBV20-1,SAPRGGSTEAF
TRBD1,TRBJ1-4,TRBV5-6,ASSLKGQGRLGGEKLF
NA,TRBJ2-4,TRBV7-2,ASTRGRGNNKQY
TRBD2,TRBJ2-3,TRBV20-1,SALSPGGFQDTQY
NA,TRBJ1-2,TRBV7-9,ARSLRRDYGYT
TRBD1,TRBJ1-5,TRBV6-2/TRBV6-3,ASSRMTGMSNQPQH
NA,TRBJ2-1,TRBV6-1,ASSERGANDEQF
NA,TRBJ1-4,TRBV6-2/TRBV6-3,ASSLRLPGEKLF
NA,TRBJ1-2,TRBV5-1,VSSLRGDKFGYT
TRBD1,TRBJ1-1,TRBV10-3,AIRTGGNTEAF
NA,TRBJ1-2,TRBV5-1,ASSLGESGYT
NA,TRBJ1-1,TRBV25-1,ASSDSDRLNTEAF
NA,TRBJ2-5,TRBV9,ASSAGTLQETQY
TRBD1,TRBJ1-5,TRBV6-1,ASRSGTGTQPQH
NA,TRBJ1-1,TRBV7-8,ASLALRQVRNTEAF
TRBD2,TRBJ2-7,TRBV20-1,SARDPGTSGGGPYEQY
NA,TRBJ1-2,TRBV6-5,ASWGVKAVNYGYT